The T cell receptor (beta chain) under discussion was sequenced for a study of shared T cell receptors in the human thymus (dated by TCRdb to the early 2020s). Background on the whole study: The study investigated the way shared, self-reactive T-cell receptor alpha chains are produced in the human thymus.

The method was the immunoSEQ multiplex PCR assay. In its TCRdb copy, this immuneACCESS table keeps in-frame sequences only and misses some clones. Where compared with another copy, unresolved V genes explain less than half of these, and the others have no known cause. The sample table shows approximately 660,000 clones, and roughly 90% are seen once. Of the sample, about 0.01% falls within the top ten clones. Of note for this clone: Its target antigen remains unknown. No base-level quality is on record; no much larger clone is a single base apart.

From the cysteine through the phenylalanine, the CDR3 covers 19 amino acids. CDR3 DNA only is kept here, 57 bases in frame from base 1. These data also formed part of another study, on human thymus T cells. That second report states: Immunologically healthy infants undergoing open corrective cardiac surgery for congenital heart defects in Finland were used as donors. The thymus tissue came from surgical resects taken out during corrective cardiac surgery. Both the thymic and the peripheral blood repertoires appeared to show biased V and J gene segment usage. According to the related research, thymic TCR repertoires were highly overlapping among unrelated individuals. The study used fewer than ten infant thymus samples plus four related peripheral blood samples to characterize TCR alpha and beta repertoires. Donor ages ranged from roughly 6 to 244 days, and the cohort comprised roughly six male and a couple of female infants. Thymocytes were released mechanically from tissue and stored at -70 °C as pellets of roughly 9-31 million cells. A QIAsymphony instrument was used to extract genomic DNA from frozen cell pellets. The immunoSEQ multiplex PCR assay was used to amplify the TCRB and TCRAD loci from a standardized amount of quality-controlled genomic DNA. The amplicons spanned the V(D)J region and were long enough to cover the CDR3 and allow V and J genes to be identified. The commercial immunoSEQ service was used to sequence amplicons on an Illumina platform. Primer bias and sequencing errors were corrected using previously described methods, and TCRAD and TCRB definitions followed the IMGT database. Analysis of the repertoires was done with immunoSEQ Analyzer 3.0 and VDJTools and included basic statistics, V/J segment usage, diversity estimates, rarefaction and pairwise overlap. To estimate diversity, the Chao1, ChaoE, Efron-Thisted, Shannon and inverse Simpson indices were applied, and diversity was also estimated on datasets down-sampled to the smallest sample. Repertoire overlap used strict matching of CDR3 nucleotide sequence, V gene and J gene, with Jaccard-based multidimensional scaling clustering. On average, roughly 810,000 unique TCRB clonotypes were obtained from thymus samples, compared with around 78,000 from blood samples.

The chain is assembled from TRBV21-1 and TRBJ1-5; TRBD1 reflects the table's D call only, with no check against the DNA. TRBV21-1 is a pseudogene. Sequenced input: thymocytes. The receptor's source is a boy younger than two with a congenital heart defect. Donor details come from another sample of the same person, matched by shared clones. In nucleotide form, the sequence is TGTGCCAGCAGCAAAAATAAAATTTATACGGACCAGGGGAATCAGCCCCAGCATTTT. Its coded protein is CASSKNKIYTDQGNQPQHF.